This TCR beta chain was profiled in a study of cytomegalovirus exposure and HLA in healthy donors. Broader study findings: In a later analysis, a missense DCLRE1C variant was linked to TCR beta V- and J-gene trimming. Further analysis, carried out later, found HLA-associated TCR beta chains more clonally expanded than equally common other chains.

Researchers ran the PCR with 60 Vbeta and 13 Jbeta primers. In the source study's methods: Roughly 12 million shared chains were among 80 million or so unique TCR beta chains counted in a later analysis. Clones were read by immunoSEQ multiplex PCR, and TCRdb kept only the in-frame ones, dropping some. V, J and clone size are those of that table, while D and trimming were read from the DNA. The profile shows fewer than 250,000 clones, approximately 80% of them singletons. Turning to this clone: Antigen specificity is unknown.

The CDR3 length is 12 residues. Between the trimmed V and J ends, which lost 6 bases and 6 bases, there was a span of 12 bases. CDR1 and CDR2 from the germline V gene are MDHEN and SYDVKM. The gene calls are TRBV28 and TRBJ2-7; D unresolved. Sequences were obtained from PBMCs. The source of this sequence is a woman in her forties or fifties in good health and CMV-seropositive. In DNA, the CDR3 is TGTGCCAGCAGCTTAATGAGGCTCGAGCAGTACTTC. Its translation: CASSLMRLEQYF.